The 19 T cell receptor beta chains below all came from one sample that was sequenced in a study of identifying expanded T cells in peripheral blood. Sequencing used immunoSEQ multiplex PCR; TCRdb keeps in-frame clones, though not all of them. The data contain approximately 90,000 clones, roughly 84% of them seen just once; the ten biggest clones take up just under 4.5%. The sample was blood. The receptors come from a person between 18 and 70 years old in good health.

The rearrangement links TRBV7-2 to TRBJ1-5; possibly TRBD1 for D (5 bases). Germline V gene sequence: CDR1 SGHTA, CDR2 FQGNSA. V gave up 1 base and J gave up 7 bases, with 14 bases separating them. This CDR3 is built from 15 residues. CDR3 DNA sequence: TGTGCCAGCAGCTTAGGTCTGTTGGGGCCCCAGCCCCAGCATTTT. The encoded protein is CASSLGLLGPQPQHF.

The CDR3 here is CASSSGGTVGEAFF. The CDR3 DNA reads TGTGCCAGCAGCTCTGGGGGGACAGTGGGTGAAGCTTTCTTT. This chain links TRBV11-2 with TRBJ1-1; TRBD1 matches at 7 bases. The V gene end was trimmed by 4 bases and the J gene end by 7 bases; junction bases not matched to a gene: 9. This CDR3 spans 14 amino acids. CDR1 is SGHAT and CDR2 is FQNNGV in the germline V gene.

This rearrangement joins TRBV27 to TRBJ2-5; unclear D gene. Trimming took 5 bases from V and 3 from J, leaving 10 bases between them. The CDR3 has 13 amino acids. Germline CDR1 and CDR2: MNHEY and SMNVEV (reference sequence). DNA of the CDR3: TGTGCCAGCAGTGGTTTGGCAGAAGAGACCCAGTACTTC. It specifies CASSGLAEETQYF.

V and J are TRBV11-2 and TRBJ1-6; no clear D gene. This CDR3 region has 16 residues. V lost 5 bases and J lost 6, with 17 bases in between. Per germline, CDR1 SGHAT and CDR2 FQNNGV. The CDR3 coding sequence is TGTGCCAGCAGCCGACCTGGAGGATTGGGTAATTCACCCCTCCACTTT. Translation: CASSRPGGLGNSPLHF.

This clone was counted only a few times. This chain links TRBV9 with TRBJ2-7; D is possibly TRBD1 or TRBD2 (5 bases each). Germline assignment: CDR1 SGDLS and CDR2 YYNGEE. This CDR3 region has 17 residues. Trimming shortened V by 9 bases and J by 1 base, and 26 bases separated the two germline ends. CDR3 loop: CATDPTKVGTDSYEQYF. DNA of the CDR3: TGTGCCACCGACCCGACAAAAGTAGGGACGGATTCCTACGAGCAGTACTTC.

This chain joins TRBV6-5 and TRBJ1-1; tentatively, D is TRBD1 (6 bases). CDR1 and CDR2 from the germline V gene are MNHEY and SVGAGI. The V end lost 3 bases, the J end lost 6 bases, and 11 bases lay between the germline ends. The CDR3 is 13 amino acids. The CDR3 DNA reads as TGTGCCAGCAGTTATCAGGGGAGGGCTGAAGCTTTCTTT. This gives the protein CASSYQGRAEAFF.

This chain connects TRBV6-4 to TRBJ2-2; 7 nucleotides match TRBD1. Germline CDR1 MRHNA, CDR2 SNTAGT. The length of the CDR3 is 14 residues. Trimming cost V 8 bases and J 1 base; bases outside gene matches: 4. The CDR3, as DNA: TGTGCCAGCCAGGGGGAGAGGAACACCGGGGAGCTGTTTTTT. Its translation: CASQGERNTGELFF.

The CDR3 spells CASSPGSPAVNTGELFF. The CDR3 region has the DNA TGTGCCAGCAGCCCCGGGTCCCCCGCGGTAAACACCGGGGAGCTGTTTTTT. The J gene is TRBJ2-2, the V gene TRBV9; D ambiguous. The germline V and J ends were trimmed by 4 bases and 2 bases, with 18 bases remaining between them. The CDR3 has 17 residues. Germline loops: CDR1 SGDLS, CDR2 YYNGEE.

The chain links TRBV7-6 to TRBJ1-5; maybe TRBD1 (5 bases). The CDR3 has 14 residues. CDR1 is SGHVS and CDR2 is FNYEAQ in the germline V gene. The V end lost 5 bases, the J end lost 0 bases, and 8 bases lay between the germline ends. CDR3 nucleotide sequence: TGTGCCAGCAGCCGGGACGGTAGCAATCAGCCCCAGCATTTT. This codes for CASSRDGSNQPQHF.

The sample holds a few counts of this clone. This CDR3 reads CASRTLHGYTF. In DNA form, the CDR3 reads TGTGCCAGTCGGACTTTGCATGGCTACACCTTC. The chain carries TRBV2 and TRBJ1-2; D is undetermined. CDR1 and CDR2 from the germline V gene are SNHLY and FYNNEI. CDR3 length: 11 residues. Deletions cut 9 bases from V and 6 bases from J, with 11 bases between.

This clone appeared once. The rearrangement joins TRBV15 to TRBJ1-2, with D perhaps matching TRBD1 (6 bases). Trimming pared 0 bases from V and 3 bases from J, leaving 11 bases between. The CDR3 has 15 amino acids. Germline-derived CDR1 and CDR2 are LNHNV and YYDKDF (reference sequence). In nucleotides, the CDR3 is TGTGCCACCAGCAGAGATCCGACAGGCTACTATGGCTACACCTTC. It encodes CATSRDPTGYYGYTF.

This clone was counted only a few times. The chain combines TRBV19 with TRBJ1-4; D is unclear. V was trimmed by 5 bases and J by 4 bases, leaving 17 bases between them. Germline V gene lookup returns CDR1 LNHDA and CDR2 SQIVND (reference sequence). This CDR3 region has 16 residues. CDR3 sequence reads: CASSPQWTTLNEKLFF. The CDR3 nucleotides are TGTGCCAGTAGTCCTCAATGGACGACGCTTAATGAAAAACTGTTTTTT.

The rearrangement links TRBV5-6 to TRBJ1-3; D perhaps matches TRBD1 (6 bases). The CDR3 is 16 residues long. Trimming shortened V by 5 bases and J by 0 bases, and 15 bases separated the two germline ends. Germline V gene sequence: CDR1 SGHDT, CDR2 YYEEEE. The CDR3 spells CASSLRGVASGNTIYF. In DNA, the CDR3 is TGTGCCAGCAGTCTCAGGGGTGTAGCCTCTGGAAACACCATATATTTT.

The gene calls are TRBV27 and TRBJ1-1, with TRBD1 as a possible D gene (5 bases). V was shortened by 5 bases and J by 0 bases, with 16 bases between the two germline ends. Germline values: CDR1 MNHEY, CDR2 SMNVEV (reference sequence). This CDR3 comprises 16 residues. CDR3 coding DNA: TGTGCCAGCAGTACAGGAGGGGTGGTGATGAACACTGAAGCTTTCTTT. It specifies CASSTGGVVMNTEAFF.

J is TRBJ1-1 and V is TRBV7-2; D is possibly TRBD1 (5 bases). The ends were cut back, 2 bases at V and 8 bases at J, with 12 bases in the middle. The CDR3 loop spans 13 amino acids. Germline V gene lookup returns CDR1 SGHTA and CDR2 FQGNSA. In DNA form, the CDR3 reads TGTGCCAGCAGCTTATTCCGGGGCATCGAAGCTTTCTTT. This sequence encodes CASSLFRGIEAFF.

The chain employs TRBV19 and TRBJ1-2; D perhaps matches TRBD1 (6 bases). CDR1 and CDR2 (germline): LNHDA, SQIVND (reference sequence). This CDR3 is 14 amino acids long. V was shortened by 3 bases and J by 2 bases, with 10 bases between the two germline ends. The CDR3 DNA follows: TGTGCCAGTAGTATTGGCGGGACAAACTATGGCTACACCTTC. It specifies CASSIGGTNYGYTF.

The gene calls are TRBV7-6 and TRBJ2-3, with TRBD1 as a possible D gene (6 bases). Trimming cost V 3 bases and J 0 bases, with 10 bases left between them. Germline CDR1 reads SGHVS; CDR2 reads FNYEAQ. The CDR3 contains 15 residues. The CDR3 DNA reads TGTGCCAGCAGCTTGGGGGCGATTAGCACAGATACGCAGTATTTT. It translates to CASSLGAISTDTQYF.

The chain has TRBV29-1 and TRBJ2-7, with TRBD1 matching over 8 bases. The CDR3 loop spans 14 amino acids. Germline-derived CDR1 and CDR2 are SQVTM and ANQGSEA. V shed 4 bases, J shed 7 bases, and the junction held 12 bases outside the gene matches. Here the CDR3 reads CSVADRGTLLEQYF. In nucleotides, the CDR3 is TGCAGCGTTGCCGACAGGGGAACACTACTTGAGCAGTACTTC.

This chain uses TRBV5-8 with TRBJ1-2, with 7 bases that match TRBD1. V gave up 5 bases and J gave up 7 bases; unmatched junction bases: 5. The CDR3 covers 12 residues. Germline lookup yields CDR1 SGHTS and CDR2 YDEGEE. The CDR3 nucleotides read TGTGCCAGCAGTGTGAACAGGGGTGGCTACACCTTC. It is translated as CASSVNRGGYTF.